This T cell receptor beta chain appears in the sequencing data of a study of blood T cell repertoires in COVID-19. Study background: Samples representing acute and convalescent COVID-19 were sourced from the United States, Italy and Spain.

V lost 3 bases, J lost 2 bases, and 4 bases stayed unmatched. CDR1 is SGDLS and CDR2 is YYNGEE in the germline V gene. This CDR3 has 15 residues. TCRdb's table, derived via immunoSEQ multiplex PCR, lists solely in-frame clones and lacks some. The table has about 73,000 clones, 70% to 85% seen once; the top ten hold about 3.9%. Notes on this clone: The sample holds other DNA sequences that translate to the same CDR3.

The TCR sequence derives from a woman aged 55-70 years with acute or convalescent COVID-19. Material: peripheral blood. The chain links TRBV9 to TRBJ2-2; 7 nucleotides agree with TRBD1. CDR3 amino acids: CASSAGTVNTGELFF. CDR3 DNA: TGTGCCAGCAGCGCCGGGACAGTAAACACCGGGGAGCTGTTTTTT. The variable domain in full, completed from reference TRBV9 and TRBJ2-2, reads DSGVTQTPKHLITATGQRVTLRCSPRSGDLSVYWYQQSLDQGLQFLIQYYNGEERAKGNILERFSAQQFPDLHSELNLSSLELGDSALYFCASSAGTVNTGELFFGEGSRLTVL.